This entry lists 17 T cell receptor beta chains sequenced from one sample in a study of blood T cell repertoires in COVID-19. Only in-frame clones appear in the TCRdb table, and some are missing; sequencing was by immunoSEQ multiplex PCR. This sample has about 670,000 clones, with over 80% found just once. The sample taken for sequencing was peripheral blood. These receptors all stem from a woman younger than 35 with acute or convalescent COVID-19.

The chain combines TRBV12-5 with TRBJ1-2; TRBD1 matches at 10 bases. This CDR3 is 18 amino acids long. J lost 0 bases, V lost 1 base, and 8 bases had no gene match. The V gene's germline CDR1 is LGHNT and CDR2 FRNRAP. CDR3 sequence: CASGLDSWDRGPNYGYTF. The CDR3 DNA is TGTGCTAGTGGTTTGGACTCTTGGGACAGGGGCCCTAACTATGGCTACACCTTC.

The V gene is TRBV29-1, the J gene TRBJ2-3, with D possibly TRBD1 on 5 matching bases. V was clipped by 2 bases and J by 4 bases, with 13 bases between them. CDR1 is SQVTM, CDR2 ANQGSEA, per germline. The CDR3 consists of 14 residues. CDR3: CSVELSRVPDTQYF. DNA for the CDR3: TGCAGCGTTGAATTATCCAGGGTACCAGATACGCAGTATTTT.

This rearrangement joins TRBV19 to TRBJ1-2; 7 nucleotides line up with TRBD1. CDR3 length equals 13 residues. Germline CDR1 reads LNHDA; CDR2 reads SQIVND (reference sequence). V was clipped by 6 bases and J by 5 bases; unmatched bases: 6. CDR3 nucleotide sequence: TGTGCCAGTAGGGAAAAGACAGGGTATGGCTACACCTTC. As protein: CASREKTGYGYTF.

V is TRBV3-1 (or the pseudogene TRBV3-2) and J is TRBJ1-2; 8 nucleotides match TRBD1. CDR3 length equals 14 residues. Germline CDR1 and CDR2: LGHDT and YNNKEL (reference sequence). Trimming at V came to 1 base and at J to 6 bases, leaving 4 bases not matched to a gene. The CDR3 nucleotides are TGTGCCAGCAGCCAAGCGCCCAGGGGGCATGGCTACACCTTC. This codes for CASSQAPRGHGYTF.

The chain uses TRBV4-1 and TRBJ1-1; D ambiguous. CDR1 is MGHRA, CDR2 YSYEKL, per germline. The CDR3 extends over 12 amino acids. V was trimmed by 5 bases and J by 1 base, leaving 5 bases between them. CDR3 amino acids: CASSYKNTEAFF. The CDR3 nucleotides read TGCGCCAGCAGCTACAAGAACACTGAAGCTTTCTTT.

The chain joins TRBV6-5 to TRBJ1-2, with 7 bases lining up with TRBD1. This CDR3 is built from 14 residues. V lost 6 bases to trimming and J lost 5 bases; unmatched junction nucleotides: 9. Germline CDR1 MNHEY, CDR2 SVGAGI. The CDR3 loop is CASSSAGTAYGYTF. CDR3 nucleotide sequence: TGTGCCAGCAGCTCCGCCGGGACAGCGTATGGCTACACCTTC.

The J gene is TRBJ1-1, the V gene TRBV19; no clear D gene. The CDR3 contains 14 residues. V dropped 1 base and J dropped 4 bases, with 10 bases sitting between them. In germline, CDR1 is LNHDA, CDR2 SQIVND (reference sequence). The CDR3 sequence is CASSIVAGGTEAFF. The CDR3 DNA is TGTGCCAGTAGTATAGTGGCGGGAGGCACTGAAGCTTTCTTT.

The chain joins TRBV12-5 to TRBJ1-2; possibly TRBD1 for D (6 bases). Germline CDR1 reads LGHNT; CDR2 reads FRNRAP. The V end was cut by 3 bases, the J end by 5 bases, with 25 bases between. The CDR3 loop spans 18 amino acids. This CDR3 reads CASGLTSYPTGIGYGYTF. The CDR3 DNA is TGTGCTAGTGGTTTAACCTCCTATCCAACAGGGATAGGGTATGGCTACACCTTC. The entire variable domain, with the rest obtained from reference TRBV12-5 and TRBJ1-2, is as follows: DARVTQTPRHKVTEMGQEVTMRCQPILGHNTVFWYRQTMMQGLELLAYFRNRAPLDDSGMPKDRFSAEMPDATLATLKIQPSEPRDSAVYFCASGLTSYPTGIGYGYTFGSGTRLTVV.

The V and J genes are TRBV30 and TRBJ1-1; D ambiguous. V was cut by 0 bases and J by 0 bases, with 5 bases left in between. CDR1 is GTSNPN, CDR2 SVGIG, per germline (reference sequence). The length of the CDR3 is 13 residues. The CDR3: CAWSVELNTEAFF. The CDR3 region has the DNA TGTGCCTGGAGTGTAGAGCTGAACACTGAAGCTTTCTTT.

This chain connects TRBV5-1 to TRBJ2-7; 10 nucleotides line up with TRBD2. Germline V gene data show CDR1 as SGHRS and CDR2 as YFSETQ. Trimming at V came to 1 base and at J to 10 bases, leaving 8 bases not matched to a gene. This CDR3 comprises 14 residues. The CDR3 nucleotides are TGCGCCAGCAGCTTGATAACAGCGGGGGGGACTCAGTACTTC. Translation gives CASSLITAGGTQYF.

The chain is built from TRBV2 and TRBJ1-1, with D tentatively TRBD1 (6 bases). This CDR3 comprises 19 residues. Per germline, CDR1 SNHLY and CDR2 FYNNEI. Trimming left V 4 bases short and J 4 bases short, with 28 bases between. CDR3 DNA sequence: TGTGCCAGCAGTGCGGTCCGCGGGGGCAGGGCGTTAGCGTTCACTGAAGCTTTCTTT. It translates to CASSAVRGGRALAFTEAFF.

V is TRBV5-1 and J is TRBJ1-2, with D perhaps TRBD1 (5 bases). Trimming removed 0 bases at V and 4 bases at J, with 19 bases between. CDR3 size: 17 residues. Germline loops: CDR1 SGHRS, CDR2 YFSETQ. In DNA, the CDR3 is TGCGCCAGCAGCTTGGATGAGCTGGAGGGGCGACTCTATGGCTACACCTTC. Translation gives CASSLDELEGRLYGYTF. Complete variable domain (other parts from reference TRBV5-1 and TRBJ1-2): KAGVTQTPRYLIKTRGQQVTLSCSPISGHRSVSWYQQTPGQGLQFLFEYFSETQRNKGNFPGRFSGRQFSNSRSEMNVSTLELGDSALYLCASSLDELEGRLYGYTFGSGTRLTVV.

The chain links TRBV5-1 to TRBJ1-1; 9 bases match TRBD1. V dropped 3 bases and J dropped 10; count of bases not matched to a gene: 7. Germline V lookup: CDR1 SGHRS, CDR2 YFSETQ. The length of the CDR3 is 13 residues. CDR3 residues: CASSSWTGATAFF. CDR3 nucleotides: TGCGCCAGCAGCTCATGGACAGGGGCGACAGCTTTCTTT. Supplemented by reference TRBV5-1 and TRBJ1-1, the full variable domain reads KAGVTQTPRYLIKTRGQQVTLSCSPISGHRSVSWYQQTPGQGLQFLFEYFSETQRNKGNFPGRFSGRQFSNSRSEMNVSTLELGDSALYLCASSSWTGATAFFGQGTRLTVV.

The chain couples TRBV13 to TRBJ2-6, with a possible D match to TRBD2 (6 bases). The CDR3 is 16 amino acids. The V and J ends lost 5 bases and 1 base respectively, with 12 bases between them. Per the germline V gene, CDR1 is PRHDT and CDR2 is FYEKMQ (reference sequence). This CDR3 is CASSPPGGSGANVLTF. The CDR3 DNA follows: TGTGCCAGCAGCCCTCCAGGAGGGTCTGGGGCCAACGTCCTGACTTTC.

This CDR3 reads CASRTPPGLGYGYTF. Here the CDR3 DNA reads TGTGCCAGCAGGACCCCGCCGGGACTCGGTTATGGCTACACCTTC. The V gene is TRBV28, the J gene TRBJ1-2; D perhaps matches TRBD1 (5 bases). The CDR3 is 15 amino acids. The V gene lost 6 bases and the J gene lost 5 bases, with 19 bases spanning the gap. CDR1 is MDHEN, CDR2 SYDVKM, per germline.

The gene calls are TRBV6-5 and TRBJ1-5; TRBD1 agrees at 8 bases. V dropped 6 bases and J dropped 4; count of bases not matched to a gene: 8. The length of the CDR3 is 15 residues. Per the germline V gene, CDR1 is MNHEY and CDR2 is SVGAGI. This chain's CDR3 is CASRGTGYVNQPQHF. The CDR3 nucleotides read TGTGCCAGCAGGGGGACAGGATACGTTAATCAGCCCCAGCATTTT.

This clone was detected only a few times. The chain links TRBV27 to TRBJ1-1; D remains unclear. Trimming pared 4 bases from V and 0 bases from J, leaving 9 bases between. The CDR3 length is 14 residues. Germline V gene sequence: CDR1 MNHEY, CDR2 SMNVEV (reference sequence). The CDR3 DNA is TGTGCCAGCAGTTCTTACAGCTTGAACACTGAAGCTTTCTTT. It translates to CASSSYSLNTEAFF.